Listed below are T cell receptor beta chains from one sample, sequenced in a study of blood T cell repertoires in COVID-19. Method: immunoSEQ multiplex PCR; TCRdb's copy keeps in-frame clones and lacks some. The data contain 400,000 or so clones, 80% to 90% of them singletons. Sequenced sample: peripheral blood. These receptors were obtained from a man between 18 and 29 years old with COVID-19, enrolled during active disease. CDR3s include the opening cysteine and the closing phenylalanine or tryptophan. D genes are given only for firm matches. Clone size is shown for a subset of rows, as once, few, many or a class of expanded clone.

v_call	clone_size	d_call	j_call	cdr3_aa
TRBV7-9	NA	NA	TRBJ2-3	CASSSRGQYFTDTQYF
TRBV13	NA	TRBD2	TRBJ2-1	CASLGMAGGRNEQFF
TRBV2	NA	NA	TRBJ2-7	CASNNLRDNSYEQYF
TRBV5-1	NA	NA	TRBJ1-1	CASSPDSEYTEAFF
TRBV7-3	NA	TRBD2	TRBJ2-3	CASSSGLDTDTQYF
TRBV2	NA	NA	TRBJ1-3	CASRVGGNTIYF
TRBV5-5	NA	TRBD2	TRBJ2-1	CASSLLAGVYEQFF
TRBV7-2	NA	NA	TRBJ2-3	CASSLTFGLTDTQYF
TRBV7-9	NA	NA	TRBJ2-7	CASSSPGYEQYF
TRBV18	NA	NA	TRBJ1-1	CASSRGMNTEAFF
TRBV7-8	NA	NA	TRBJ1-2	CASSLVAGSSDGYTF
TRBV19	once	TRBD2	TRBJ2-5	CATSSTGGQETQYF
TRBV25-1	NA	TRBD1	TRBJ1-2	CASSPQGIGAYGYTF
TRBV7-8	NA	NA	TRBJ1-5	CASSFRGGPSNQPQHF
TRBV5-6	NA	TRBD2	TRBJ2-7	CASSLGPGLAGYEQYF
TRBV5-4	NA	NA	TRBJ2-3	CASSLDGGDTQYF
TRBV6-5	NA	NA	TRBJ2-5	CASTSWGGRKTQYF
TRBV28	few	TRBD1	TRBJ1-2	CASSLVGTGGYGYTF
TRBV6-5	NA	TRBD2	TRBJ2-1	CASSTGGRLGNEQFF
TRBV9	NA	TRBD2	TRBJ2-1	CASSPGTSEYNEQFF
TRBV12-5	NA	TRBD2	TRBJ2-1	CASGLGLAGVDEQFF
TRBV6-6	NA	TRBD1	TRBJ2-3	CASKGQGTADTQYF
TRBV19	NA	TRBD2	TRBJ2-3	CASSTSGTITQYF
TRBV19	NA	NA	TRBJ2-2	CASSISLAGELFF
TRBV3-1/TRBV3-2	NA	NA	TRBJ2-7	CASSLGQIYEQYF
TRBV5-1	NA	NA	TRBJ1-2	CASSDGRDIYGYTF
TRBV5-4	NA	NA	TRBJ2-4	CASSLSNENIQYF
TRBV4-1	NA	NA	TRBJ2-5	CASSQDLTGAQETQYF
TRBV5-4	NA	TRBD2	TRBJ2-1	CASSFTSGGSGNEQFF
TRBV14	NA	NA	TRBJ1-2	CASSPGRSYGYTF
TRBV4-2	NA	NA	TRBJ2-6	CASSQVGAGAGANVLTF
TRBV2	NA	TRBD1	TRBJ1-2	CASNSDGQAFYTF
TRBV3-1/TRBV3-2	few	NA	TRBJ1-2	CASSHSWDTPMAHTF
TRBV5-8	NA	TRBD2	TRBJ2-3	CASSFLADSTDTQYF
TRBV11-3	few	NA	TRBJ1-1	CASSLAENTEAFF
TRBV5-1	NA	TRBD1	TRBJ2-3	CASSLQGVTDTQYF
TRBV6-4	NA	TRBD1	TRBJ2-7	CASSAGGQGSYEQYF
TRBV5-6	once	NA	TRBJ1-1	CASSLDRASEAFF
TRBV2	NA	TRBD2	TRBJ2-3	CASILGLAGPDTQYF
TRBV10-3	NA	NA	TRBJ1-1	CAISEVGASTEAFF
TRBV5-8	NA	NA	TRBJ2-3	CASSLGLRGISDTQYF
TRBV11-3	NA	NA	TRBJ1-1	CASSLGANGAEAFF
TRBV2	NA	NA	TRBJ2-7	CASGGPSGYEQYF